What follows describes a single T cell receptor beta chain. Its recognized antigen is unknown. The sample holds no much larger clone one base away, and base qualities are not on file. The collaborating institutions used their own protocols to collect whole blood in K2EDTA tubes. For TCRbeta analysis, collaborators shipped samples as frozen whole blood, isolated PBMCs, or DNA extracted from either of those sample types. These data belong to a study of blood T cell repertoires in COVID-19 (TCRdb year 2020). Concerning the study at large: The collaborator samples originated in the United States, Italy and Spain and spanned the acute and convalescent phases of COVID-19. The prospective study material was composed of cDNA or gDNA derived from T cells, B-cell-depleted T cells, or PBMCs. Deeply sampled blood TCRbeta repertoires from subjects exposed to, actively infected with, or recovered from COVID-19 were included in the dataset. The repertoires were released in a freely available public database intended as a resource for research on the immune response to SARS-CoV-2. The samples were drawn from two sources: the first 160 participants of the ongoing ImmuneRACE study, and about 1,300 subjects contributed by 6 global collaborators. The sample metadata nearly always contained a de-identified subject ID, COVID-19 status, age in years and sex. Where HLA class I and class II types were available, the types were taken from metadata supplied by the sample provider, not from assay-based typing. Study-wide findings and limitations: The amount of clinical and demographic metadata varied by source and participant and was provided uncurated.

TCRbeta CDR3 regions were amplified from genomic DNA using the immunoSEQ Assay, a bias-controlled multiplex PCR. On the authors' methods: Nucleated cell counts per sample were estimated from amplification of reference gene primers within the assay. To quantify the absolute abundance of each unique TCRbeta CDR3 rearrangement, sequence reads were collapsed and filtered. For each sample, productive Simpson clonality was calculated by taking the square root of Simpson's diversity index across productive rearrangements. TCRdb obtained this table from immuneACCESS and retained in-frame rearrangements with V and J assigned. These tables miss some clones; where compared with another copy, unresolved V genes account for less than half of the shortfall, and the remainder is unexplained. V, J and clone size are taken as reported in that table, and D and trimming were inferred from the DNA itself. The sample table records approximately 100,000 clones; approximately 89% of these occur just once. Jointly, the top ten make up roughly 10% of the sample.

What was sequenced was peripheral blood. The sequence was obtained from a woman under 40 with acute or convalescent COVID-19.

The encoded CDR3 is CASSQELFGQGNEKLFF. Read as DNA, the sequence is TGTGCCAGCAGCCAAGAATTGTTCGGACAGGGGAATGAAAAACTGTTTTTT. This chain joins TRBV3-1 (or the pseudogene TRBV3-2) to TRBJ1-4; 9 junctional bases match TRBD1. Including the terminal cysteine and phenylalanine, the CDR3 comprises 17 residues. The only DNA kept is the CDR3, 51 bases in frame from the first base. Trimming removed 0 bases from V and 5 bases from J; the gene matches leave 7 bases unexplained. The germline V gene (reference sequence) sets CDR1 to LGHDT and CDR2 to YNNKEL.